This T cell receptor (beta chain) derives from a study of T cell repertoires in cytomegalovirus infection. Using its own MiXCR run on the reads, TCRdb lists one record per CDR3 protein. The sample includes fewer than 250,000 distinct CDR3 sequences, roughly 20% of them seen just once. The CDR3 has 17 amino acids. CDR1 is MDHEN, CDR2 SYDVKM, per germline. With V trimmed by 6 bases and J by 3 bases, 14 bases remained unmatched. The chain is built from TRBV28 and TRBJ2-5, with 9 bases aligning to TRBD1. What was sequenced was CD8+ T cells from PBMCs. The receptor was derived from a human donor in good health (CMV status not recorded). Some clones in this sample may be carry-over from other donors' samples. CDR3 nucleotide sequence: TGTGCCAGCAGGCTTTTCGGGGGACAGGGAAGGGAAGAGACCCAGTACTTC. It is translated as CASRLFGGQGREETQYF.